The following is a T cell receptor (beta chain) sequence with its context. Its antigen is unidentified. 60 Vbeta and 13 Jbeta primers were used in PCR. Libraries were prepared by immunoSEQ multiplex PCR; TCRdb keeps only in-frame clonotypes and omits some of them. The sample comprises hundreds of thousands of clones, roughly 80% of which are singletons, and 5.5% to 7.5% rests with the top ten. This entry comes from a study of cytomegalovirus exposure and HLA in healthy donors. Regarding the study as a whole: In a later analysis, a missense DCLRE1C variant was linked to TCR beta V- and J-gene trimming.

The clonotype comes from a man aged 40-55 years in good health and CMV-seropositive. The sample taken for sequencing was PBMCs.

CDR3 DNA: TGTGCCAGCAGCCCGAGGGAATTAGGTAGCTATGGCTACACCTTC. It specifies CASSPRELGSYGYTF. The rearrangement links TRBV9 to TRBJ1-2, with no clear D. Trimming stripped 4 bases from V and 4 bases from J, with 17 bases between. This CDR3 comprises 15 residues. CDR1 and CDR2 from the germline V gene are SGDLS and YYNGEE.